The sequence of this T cell receptor (beta chain) was determined in a study of T-cell memory formation after mild COVID-19. Comment on this clonotype: Its antigen is not known.

TCRdb analysed the 5' RACE reads with MiXCR anew, one entry per CDR3 protein. This table has hundreds of thousands of distinct CDR3 sequences, 25% to 30% appearing once. Findings of the study overall: CM and EM subsets held most contracting CD4+ clones; EMRA held CD8+ ones.

The germline V gene has CDR1 SGHVS and CDR2 FNYEAQ. The CDR3 loop spans 16 amino acids. J was trimmed by 0 bases and V by 5 bases; bases with no gene match: 5. Sequenced input: PBMCs or a T cell subset sorted from them (not recorded which). The rearrangement uses TRBV7-6 and TRBJ2-1; 9 bases map to TRBD1. The sequence was obtained from an adult woman who had mild COVID-19 (a few samples of this study predate the infection). Cell type and time point are not known. The CDR3 spells CASSATGGSSYNEQFF. In DNA, the CDR3 is TGTGCCAGCAGCGCGACAGGGGGTAGCTCCTACAATGAGCAGTTCTTC. Using reference TRBV7-6 and TRBJ2-1 for the parts outside the CDR3, the full variable domain is GAGVSQSPRYKVTKRGQDVALRCDPISGHVSLYWYRQALGQGPEFLTYFNYEAQQDKSGLPNDRFSAERPEGSISTLTIQRTEQRDSAMYRCASSATGGSSYNEQFFGPGTRLTVL.